A selection of T cell receptor beta chains follows, all from one sample in a study. TCRdb re-called the reads through MiXCR, storing one row per CDR3 protein. The sample shows 12,000 to 15,000 distinct CDR3 sequences, about 30% of them seen only once. Sequenced: blood. These receptors were collected from a human donor. Both conserved end residues are part of each CDR3. D genes are given only for firm matches. A clone size is listed for some rows: how often the clone was seen (once, few, many), or a class if it is expanded.

v_gene,d_gene,abundance,j_gene,CDR3nt,CDR3aa
TRBV29-1,.,many,TRBJ2-3,TGCAGCGTTGGGCGCCCTAGTCTCGATACGCAGTATTTT,CSVGRPSLDTQYF
TRBV20-1,TRBD2,many,TRBJ2-3,TGCAGTGCTAGGAGCGGGGGGGAAGGATCAGATACGCAGTATTTT,CSARSGGEGSDTQYF
TRBV15,.,many,TRBJ2-7,TGTGCCACCAGCAGTAGGCGTAGTAAGCAGTACTTC,CATSSRRSKQYF
TRBV18,.,.,TRBJ1-1,TGTGCCAGCTCACTGACTGCTAGCGGGACGACGAACACTGAAGCTTTCTTT,CASSLTASGTTNTEAFF
TRBV28,.,.,TRBJ2-2,TGTGCCAGCCAAGATTCGATCGGGTCGGGCACCGGGGAGCTGTTTTTT,CASQDSIGSGTGELFF
TRBV30,TRBD1,medium-sized,TRBJ1-1,TGTGCCTGCCAAAATGCGGGACAGGGGGTAGTAGCTTTCTTT,CACQNAGQGVVAFF
TRBV30,.,few,TRBJ2-2,TGTGCCTGGAGTGTCCAGGGGAACACCGGGGAGCTGTTTTTT,CAWSVQGNTGELFF
TRBV4-1,.,.,TRBJ2-3,TGCGCCAGCAGCCAAGATGGGACCGGACAAGACGCTGATACGCAGTATTTT,CASSQDGTGQDADTQYF
TRBV4-3,TRBD2,many,TRBJ2-7,TGCGCCAGCAGCCAAGATCTGGTAAGGTTGGAACTAGCGGTCTACGAGCAGTACTTC,CASSQDLVRLELAVYEQYF
TRBV4-1,.,.,TRBJ2-7,TGCGCCAGCAGCCAAGAGAGGACAGTGATAGAATACGAGCAGTACTTC,CASSQERTVIEYEQYF
TRBV18,TRBD2,many,TRBJ2-7,TGTGCCAGCTCACCATACCTAGCGGGAGGCCCTAGGGGCGAGCAGTACTTC,CASSPYLAGGPRGEQYF
TRBV4-3,.,once,TRBJ2-7,TGCGCCAGCAGCCAAGAAAGCCACGGCAATCAGGGAGGAAACGAGCAGTACTTC,CASSQESHGNQGGNEQYF
TRBV29-1,.,few,TRBJ2-3,TGCAGCTTACGAGCGCCGAACACAGATACGCAGTATTTT,CSLRAPNTDTQYF
TRBV4-3,.,many,TRBJ1-5,TGCGCCAGCAGCCAAGATAACGGAAGAAATCAGCCCCAGCATTTT,CASSQDNGRNQPQHF
TRBV20-1,.,medium-sized,TRBJ2-1,TGCAGTGCTAGAGAGCCCGGGACTTCCGCAGGGCATGAGCAGTTCTTC,CSAREPGTSAGHEQFF
TRBV4-3,TRBD1,.,TRBJ1-3,TGCGCCAGCAGCCCAGGGGAGGACAGGGGGGCCTATGGCTACACCATATATTTT,CASSPGEDRGAYGYTIYF
TRBV4-2,.,.,TRBJ2-1,TGTGCCAGCAGCCAATCCTTAGGAGAGACCCAGTTCTTC,CASSQSLGETQFF
TRBV4-3,.,medium-sized,TRBJ1-2,TGCGCCAGCAGCCAAGGTGGCACCGCCATTTATGGCTACACCTTC,CASSQGGTAIYGYTF
TRBV4-3,.,many,TRBJ1-3,TGCGCCGGACGGACATTCCCTAGCTCTGGAAACACCATATATTTT,CAGRTFPSSGNTIYF
TRBV29-1,.,many,TRBJ1-3,TGCAGCGTTGAAGCGATCTCTGGAAACACCATATATTTT,CSVEAISGNTIYF
TRBV30,.,.,TRBJ1-1,TGTGCCTGGAGTGATCAGAACACTGAAGCTTTCTTT,CAWSDQNTEAFF
TRBV19,.,many,TRBJ1-6,TGTGCCAGTAGTCCACTGCCCGGGACGGATAATTCACCCCTCCACTTT,CASSPLPGTDNSPLHF
TRBV4-3,TRBD2,.,TRBJ2-3,TGCGCCAGCAGCCAAGATTTCGGACTAGCGGGAGACAGCACAGATACGCAGTATTTT,CASSQDFGLAGDSTDTQYF
TRBV4-2,TRBD1,many,TRBJ1-5,TGTGCCAGCAGCCAAGGGACAGGGTATCAGCCCCAGCATTTT,CASSQGTGYQPQHF
TRBV5-5,.,.,TRBJ2-1,TGTGCCAGCAGCTTGCAGGGGGGCGGCGGCTACAATGAGCAGTTCTTC,CASSLQGGGGYNEQFF
TRBV29-1,TRBD2,.,TRBJ2-7,TGCAGCCATCCAAGTTTAGCGGGAGCCCCCTCCTACGAGCAGTACTTC,CSHPSLAGAPSYEQYF
TRBV29-1,.,.,TRBJ1-2,TGCAGCGTTGAAGACTCGGGGGCGTTCAGCTATGGCTACACCTTC,CSVEDSGAFSYGYTF
TRBV30,.,.,TRBJ2-2,TGTGCCTGGAGTACCGGGGAGCTGTTTTTT,CAWSTGELFF
TRBV29-1,.,.,TRBJ1-2,TGCAGCGTTTTACAGGATAATCACTATGGCTACACCTTC,CSVLQDNHYGYTF
TRBV29-1,TRBD2,many,TRBJ2-1,TGCAGCGTGAAACCCCCTAGCGGGAAGTCCAATGAGCAGTTCTTC,CSVKPPSGKSNEQFF
TRBV30,.,many,TRBJ2-5,TGTGCCTGGAGTGTTTCATGGTTGAGAGAGACCCAGTACTTC,CAWSVSWLRETQYF
TRBV12-1,.,.,TRBJ1-1,TGTGCCAGCAGCTTTGACAGGGCTGCTTTCTTT,CASSFDRAAFF
TRBV29-1,TRBD2,once,TRBJ2-5,TGCAGCGTTGAAGATGTGGGAGCGGGGGGGCCGGTTGGGCAGTACTTC,CSVEDVGAGGPVGQYF
TRBV4-3,.,medium-sized,TRBJ2-4,TGCGCCAGCAGCCAAGACGGGGTTAGGCAAAACATTCAGTACTTC,CASSQDGVRQNIQYF
TRBV6-6,.,many,TRBJ2-1,TGTGCCAGCAAGCGAGGGAGCGATGAGCAGTTCTTC,CASKRGSDEQFF
TRBV28,TRBD2,.,TRBJ2-3,TGTGCCAGCAGTTTAGAGGGACTAGCGGGCGGGAGTAGCACAGATACGCAGTATTTT,CASSLEGLAGGSSTDTQYF
TRBV15,.,.,TRBJ2-1,TGTGCCACCAGCTCCTCCGGACAGACGAGGAACAATGAGCAGTTCTTC,CATSSSGQTRNNEQFF
TRBV4-3,TRBD1,many,TRBJ1-2,TGCGCCAGCAGCCAAGAGGGCAGGGGGACGGGCTACACCTTC,CASSQEGRGTGYTF
TRBV4-3,.,few,TRBJ1-1,TGCGCCAGCAGCCAACCGGGACGGACGAACACTGAAGCTTTCTTT,CASSQPGRTNTEAFF
TRBV18,.,.,TRBJ2-2,TGTGCCAGCTCACCAGGGACTTCATCCGGGGAGCTGTTTTTT,CASSPGTSSGELFF
TRBV4-2,TRBD1,once,TRBJ1-6,TGTGCCAGCAGCCATGGAGGGACAGGGGGTAATTCACCCCTCCACTTT,CASSHGGTGGNSPLHF
TRBV14,.,.,TRBJ1-1,TGTGCCAGCAGCCAGTACCACCATCTTATGGAGGGTCCCGAAGCTTTCTTT,CASSQYHHLMEGPEAFF
TRBV30,TRBD1,few,TRBJ2-1,TGTGCCTGGAGCGGAGGGACAGGGCATGAGCAGTTCTTC,CAWSGGTGHEQFF
TRBV29-1,.,.,TRBJ2-2,TGCAGCGTTGAAGGACGGTCGGGGGTGAACACCGGGGAGCTGTTTTTT,CSVEGRSGVNTGELFF
TRBV4-2,.,.,TRBJ2-7,TGTGCCAGCAGCCAAGAAGGTGGGGGAGGCTCGCTTTCCTACGAGCAGTACTTC,CASSQEGGGGSLSYEQYF
TRBV4-2,TRBD1,.,TRBJ1-3,TGTGCCAGCAGCCAGAAGGGACAGGGTGGGGAGACCATATATTTT,CASSQKGQGGETIYF
TRBV29-1,.,.,TRBJ1-3,TGCAGCGCCGACCGGGGGGCCGGCTCTGGAAACACCATATATTTT,CSADRGAGSGNTIYF
TRBV30,.,.,TRBJ2-6,TGTGCCTGGAGTGTAACGAAAGAGGCGGGAACGGGCTCCAACGTCCTGACTTTC,CAWSVTKEAGTGSNVLTF
TRBV4-2,.,.,TRBJ1-2,TGTGCCAGCAGCCAAGTGACGGGAATGGATGGAAACACCTTC,CASSQVTGMDGNTF
TRBV14,TRBD2,.,TRBJ2-1,TGTGCCAGCCAAGGGGGACTAGCGGGACATAATGAGCAGTTCTTC,CASQGGLAGHNEQFF
TRBV5-1,.,.,TRBJ2-7,TGCGCCAGCAGCTTGGATCAGGGCAACGAGCAGTACTTC,CASSLDQGNEQYF